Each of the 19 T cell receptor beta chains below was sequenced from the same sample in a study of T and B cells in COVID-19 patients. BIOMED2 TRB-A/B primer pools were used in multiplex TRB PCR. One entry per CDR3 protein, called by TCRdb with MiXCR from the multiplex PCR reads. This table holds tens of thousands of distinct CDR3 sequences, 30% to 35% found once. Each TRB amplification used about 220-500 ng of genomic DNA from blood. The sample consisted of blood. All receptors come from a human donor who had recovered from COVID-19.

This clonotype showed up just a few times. The CDR3: CASSSPTGANTGELFF. The CDR3 DNA is TGTGCCAGCAGCTCCCCGACAGGGGCCAACACCGGGGAGCTGTTTTTT. The chain is built from TRBV11-1 and TRBJ2-2; 8 bases are shared with TRBD1. The germline V gene has CDR1 SGHAT and CDR2 FQDESV (reference sequence). The CDR3 sequence is 16 residues long. With 4 bases clipped from V and 2 bases from J, the junction kept 6 bases outside the gene matches.

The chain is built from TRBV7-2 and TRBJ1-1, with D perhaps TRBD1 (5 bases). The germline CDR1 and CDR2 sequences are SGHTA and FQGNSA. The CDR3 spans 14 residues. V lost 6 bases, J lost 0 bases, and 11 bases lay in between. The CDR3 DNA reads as TGTGCCAGCAGGACCCCGGGGGTGAACACTGAAGCTTTCTTT. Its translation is CASRTPGVNTEAFF.

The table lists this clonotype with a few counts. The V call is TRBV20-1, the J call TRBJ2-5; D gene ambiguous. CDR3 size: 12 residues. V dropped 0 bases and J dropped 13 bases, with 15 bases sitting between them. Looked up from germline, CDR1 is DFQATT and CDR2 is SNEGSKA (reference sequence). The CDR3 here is CSARDQGVRRYF. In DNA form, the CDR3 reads TGCAGTGCTAGAGACCAAGGAGTCCGAAGGTACTTC.

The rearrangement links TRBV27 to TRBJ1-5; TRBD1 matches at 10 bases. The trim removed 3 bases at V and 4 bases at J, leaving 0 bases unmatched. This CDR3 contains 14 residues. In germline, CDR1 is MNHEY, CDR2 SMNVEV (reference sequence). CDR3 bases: TGTGCCAGCAGTTTGGGACAGGGGAATCAGCCCCAGCATTTT. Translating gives CASSLGQGNQPQHF.

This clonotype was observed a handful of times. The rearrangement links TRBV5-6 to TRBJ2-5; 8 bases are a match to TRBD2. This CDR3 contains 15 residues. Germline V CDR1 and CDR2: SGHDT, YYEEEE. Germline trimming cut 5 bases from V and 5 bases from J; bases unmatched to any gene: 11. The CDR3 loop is CASSLTGGPGETQYF. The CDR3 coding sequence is TGTGCCAGCAGTCTCACGGGAGGGCCAGGGGAGACCCAGTACTTC.

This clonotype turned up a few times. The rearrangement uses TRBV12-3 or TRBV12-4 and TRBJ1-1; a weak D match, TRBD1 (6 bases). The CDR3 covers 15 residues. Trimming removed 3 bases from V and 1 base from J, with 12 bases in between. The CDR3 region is CASSLGGGRNTEAFF. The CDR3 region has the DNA TGTGCCAGCAGTTTGGGGGGGGGCAGGAACACTGAAGCTTTCTTT.

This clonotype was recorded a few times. The CDR3 bases are TGTGCCCGTTCGGACGGCCCCTCCTACGAGCAGTACTTC. This translates into CARSDGPSYEQYF. This rearrangement joins TRBV30 to TRBJ2-7; D ambiguous. The CDR3 is 13 residues long. The V end lost 8 bases, the J end lost 0 bases, and 14 bases lay between the germline ends. The V gene's germline CDR1 is GTSNPN and CDR2 SVGIG (reference sequence).

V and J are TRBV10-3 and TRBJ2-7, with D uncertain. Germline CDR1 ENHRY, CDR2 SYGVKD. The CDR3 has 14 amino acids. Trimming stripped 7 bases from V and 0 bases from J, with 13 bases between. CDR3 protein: CAITRFDTSYEQYF. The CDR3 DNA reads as TGTGCCATCACCCGCTTCGACACCTCCTACGAGCAGTACTTC.

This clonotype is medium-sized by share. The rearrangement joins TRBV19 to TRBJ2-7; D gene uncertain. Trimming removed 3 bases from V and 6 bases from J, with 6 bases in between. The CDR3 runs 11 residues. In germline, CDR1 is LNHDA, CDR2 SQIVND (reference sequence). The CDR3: CASSIRAEQYF. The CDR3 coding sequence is TGTGCCAGTAGTATTAGGGCCGAGCAGTACTTC.

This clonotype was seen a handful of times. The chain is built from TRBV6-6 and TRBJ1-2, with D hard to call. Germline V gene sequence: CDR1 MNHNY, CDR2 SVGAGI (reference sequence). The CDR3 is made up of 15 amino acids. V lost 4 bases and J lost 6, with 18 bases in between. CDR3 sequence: CASSSRDRLENGYTF. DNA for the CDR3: TGTGCCAGCAGTTCACGTGACCGGCTGGAGAATGGCTACACCTTC.

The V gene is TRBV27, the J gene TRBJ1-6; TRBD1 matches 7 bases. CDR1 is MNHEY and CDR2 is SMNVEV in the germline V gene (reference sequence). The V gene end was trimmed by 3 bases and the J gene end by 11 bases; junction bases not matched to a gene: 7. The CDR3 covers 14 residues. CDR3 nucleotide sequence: TGTGCCAGCAGTTTGGAACAGGGGAGGGCACCCCTCCACTTT. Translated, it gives CASSLEQGRAPLHF.

CDR3 sequence: CASSLVGVQETQYF. In nucleotides, the CDR3 is TGTGCCAGCAGCTTGGTGGGGGTCCAAGAGACCCAGTACTTC. The chain carries TRBV5-4 and TRBJ2-5; D is perhaps TRBD1 or TRBD2 (5 bases each). With 0 bases removed from V and 1 base from J, the gap between germline ends came to 7 bases. The CDR3 length is 14 residues. The germline V gene encodes CDR1 SGHNT and CDR2 YYREEE (reference sequence).

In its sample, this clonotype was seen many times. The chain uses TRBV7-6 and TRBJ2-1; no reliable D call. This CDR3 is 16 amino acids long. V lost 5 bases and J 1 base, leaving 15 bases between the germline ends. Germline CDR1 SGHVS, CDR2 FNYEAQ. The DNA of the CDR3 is TGTGCCAGCAGCCCCCGAATGGGCGATTCCTACAATGAGCAGTTCTTC. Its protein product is CASSPRMGDSYNEQFF.

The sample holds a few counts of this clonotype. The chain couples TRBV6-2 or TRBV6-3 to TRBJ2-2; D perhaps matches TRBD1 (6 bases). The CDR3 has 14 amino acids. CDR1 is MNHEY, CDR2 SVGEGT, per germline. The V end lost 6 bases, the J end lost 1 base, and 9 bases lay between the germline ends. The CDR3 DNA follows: TGTGCCAGCAGCCGGACAGTGAACACCGGGGAGCTGTTTTTT. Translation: CASSRTVNTGELFF.

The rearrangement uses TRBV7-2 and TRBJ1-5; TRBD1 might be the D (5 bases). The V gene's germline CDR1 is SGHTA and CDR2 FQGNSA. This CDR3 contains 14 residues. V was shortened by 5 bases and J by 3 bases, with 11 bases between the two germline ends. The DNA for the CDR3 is TGTGCCAGCAGCGGGGACGGATTCAATCAGCCCCAGCATTTT. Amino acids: CASSGDGFNQPQHF.

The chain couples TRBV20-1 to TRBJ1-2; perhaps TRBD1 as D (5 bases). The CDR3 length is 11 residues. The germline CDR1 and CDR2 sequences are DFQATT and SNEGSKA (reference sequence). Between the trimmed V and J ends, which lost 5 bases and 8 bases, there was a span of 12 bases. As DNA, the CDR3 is TGCAGTGCTCGGGGGACGCACGGCTACACCTTC. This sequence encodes CSARGTHGYTF.

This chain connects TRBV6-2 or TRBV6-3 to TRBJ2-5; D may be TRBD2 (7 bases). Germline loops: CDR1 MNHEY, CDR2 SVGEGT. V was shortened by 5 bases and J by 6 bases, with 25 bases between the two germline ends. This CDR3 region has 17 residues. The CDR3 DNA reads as TGTGCCAGCAGTGCTCTGGCGGGGGCCATCCTACCGAAGACCCAGTACTTC. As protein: CASSALAGAILPKTQYF.

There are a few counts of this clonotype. Here the CDR3 DNA reads TGTGCCAGCAGTACAGAGGACGAGCAGTACTTC. Translating gives CASSTEDEQYF. This chain links TRBV6-6 with TRBJ2-7; D gene uncertain. Germline V gives CDR1 MNHNY, CDR2 SVGAGI (reference sequence). The CDR3 is 11 amino acids. The V and J ends lost 5 bases and 5 bases respectively, with 7 bases between them.

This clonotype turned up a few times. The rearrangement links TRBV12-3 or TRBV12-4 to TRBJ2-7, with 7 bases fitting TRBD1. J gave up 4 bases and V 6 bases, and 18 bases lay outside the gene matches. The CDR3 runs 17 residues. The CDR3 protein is CASSSHYAGTDLYEQYF. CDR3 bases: TGTGCCAGCAGCTCTCACTATGCCGGGACAGATTTATACGAGCAGTACTTC.